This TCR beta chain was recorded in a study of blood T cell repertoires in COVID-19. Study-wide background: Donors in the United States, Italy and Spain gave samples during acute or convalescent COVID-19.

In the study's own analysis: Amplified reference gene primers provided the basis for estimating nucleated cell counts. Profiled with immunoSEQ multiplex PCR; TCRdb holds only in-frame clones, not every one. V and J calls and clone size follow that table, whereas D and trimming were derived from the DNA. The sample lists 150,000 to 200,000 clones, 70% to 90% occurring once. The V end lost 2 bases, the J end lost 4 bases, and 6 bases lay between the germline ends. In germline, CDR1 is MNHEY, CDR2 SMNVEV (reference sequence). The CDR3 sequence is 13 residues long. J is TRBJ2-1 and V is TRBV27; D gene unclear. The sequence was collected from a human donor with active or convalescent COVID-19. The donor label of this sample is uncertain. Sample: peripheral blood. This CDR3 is CASSLNWYNEQFF. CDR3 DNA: TGTGCCAGCAGTTTAAACTGGTACAATGAGCAGTTCTTC.